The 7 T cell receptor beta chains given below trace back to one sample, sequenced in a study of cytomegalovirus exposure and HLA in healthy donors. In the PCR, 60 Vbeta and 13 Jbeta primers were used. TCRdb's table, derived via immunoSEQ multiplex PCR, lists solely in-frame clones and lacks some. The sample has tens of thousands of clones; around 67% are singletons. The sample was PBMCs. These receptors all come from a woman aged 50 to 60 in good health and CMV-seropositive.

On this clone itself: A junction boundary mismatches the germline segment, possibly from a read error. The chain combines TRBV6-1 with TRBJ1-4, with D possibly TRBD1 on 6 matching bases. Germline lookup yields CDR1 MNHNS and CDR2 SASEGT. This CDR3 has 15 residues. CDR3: CTSSGMTGSGEKLFF. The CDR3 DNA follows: TGTACCAGCAGTGGAATGACAGGTAGTGGAGAAAAACTGTTTTTT.

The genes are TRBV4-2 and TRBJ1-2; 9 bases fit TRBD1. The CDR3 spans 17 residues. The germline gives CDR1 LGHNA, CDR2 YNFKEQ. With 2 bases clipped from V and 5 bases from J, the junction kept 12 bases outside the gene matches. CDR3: CASSQPQGATSPYGYTF. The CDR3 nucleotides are TGTGCCAGCAGCCAACCACAGGGGGCGACGAGTCCATATGGCTACACCTTC.

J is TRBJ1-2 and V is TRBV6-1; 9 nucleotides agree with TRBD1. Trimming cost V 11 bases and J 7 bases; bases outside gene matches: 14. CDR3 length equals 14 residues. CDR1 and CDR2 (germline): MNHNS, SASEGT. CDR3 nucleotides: TGTGCCTCCACAGCGTGGGACAGGGCTGCTGGCTACACCTTC. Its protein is CASTAWDRAAGYTF.

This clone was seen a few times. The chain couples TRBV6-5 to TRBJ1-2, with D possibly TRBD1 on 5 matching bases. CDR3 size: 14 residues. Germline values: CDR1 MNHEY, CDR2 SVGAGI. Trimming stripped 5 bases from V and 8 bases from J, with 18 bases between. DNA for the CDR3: TGTGCCAGCAGTGAACTGGGACTCCAAGAAGGCTACACCTTC. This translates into CASSELGLQEGYTF.

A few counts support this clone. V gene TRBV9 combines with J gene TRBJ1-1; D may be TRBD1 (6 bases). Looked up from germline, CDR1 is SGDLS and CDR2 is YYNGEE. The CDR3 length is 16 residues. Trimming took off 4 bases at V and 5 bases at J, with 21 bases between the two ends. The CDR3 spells CASSPPDGGARTEAFF. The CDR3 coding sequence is TGTGCCAGCAGCCCTCCCGATGGGGGGGCAAGGACTGAAGCTTTCTTT.

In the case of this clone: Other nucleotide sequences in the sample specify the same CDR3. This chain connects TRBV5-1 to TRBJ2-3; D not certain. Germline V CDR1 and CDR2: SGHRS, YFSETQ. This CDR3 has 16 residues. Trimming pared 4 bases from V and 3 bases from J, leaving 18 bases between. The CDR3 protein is CASSPGEVPSTDTQYF. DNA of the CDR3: TGCGCCAGCAGCCCTGGCGAGGTGCCTAGTACAGATACGCAGTATTTT.

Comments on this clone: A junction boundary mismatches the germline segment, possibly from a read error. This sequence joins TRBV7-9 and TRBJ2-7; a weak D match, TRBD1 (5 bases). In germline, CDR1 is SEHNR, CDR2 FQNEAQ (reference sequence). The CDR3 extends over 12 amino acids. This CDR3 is CSSSSQGWEQYF. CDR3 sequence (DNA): TGTTCCAGCAGCTCGCAGGGTTGGGAGCAGTACTTC.